Shown below are 2 T cell receptor beta chains from a single sample sequenced in a study of CD8 T cell repertoires and HIV-1 epitope variants (dated by TCRdb to the early 2020s). Libraries came from the immunoSEQ multiplex PCR assay. TCRdb mirrors the immuneACCESS table, restricted to in-frame sequences. Some clones are absent from its copies; in checked studies, under half trace to an unresolved V gene, and the reason for the others is unknown. This sample is represented by 80,000 to 95,000 clones; around 67% of them were singletons. The top ten hold around a quarter of the sample. The specimen sequenced was uncultured baseline CD8+ T cells from peripheral blood mononuclear cells (PBMCs). The origin of the receptors is a male donor with HIV.

This clone turned up a few times. The chain combines TRBV6-4 with TRBJ1-6, with D unresolved. Per germline, CDR1 MRHNA and CDR2 SNTAGT. V lost 3 bases, J lost 7 bases, and 7 bases lay in between. This CDR3 comprises 13 residues. The CDR3 bases are TGTGCCAGCAGTGAAGGGCTCAATTCACCCCTCCACTTT. The encoded protein is CASSEGLNSPLHF.

The V gene is TRBV9, the J gene TRBJ2-1; 10 bases fit TRBD2. With 5 bases clipped from V and 6 bases from J, the junction kept 8 bases outside the gene matches. The CDR3 length is 15 residues. CDR1 and CDR2 (germline): SGDLS, YYNGEE. The CDR3 loop reads CASRAGTSASNEQFF. CDR3 sequence (DNA): TGTGCCAGCAGAGCGGGGACTAGCGCTTCCAATGAGCAGTTCTTC.